This T cell receptor (beta chain) comes out of a study of cytotoxic CD8 clonotypes in ibrutinib-treated CLL. Study-wide results and caveats: Baseline levels were approached again at progression, after clonality had risen at ibrutinib response.

TCRdb's copy holds only in-frame clones and misses some; the assay was immunoSEQ multiplex PCR. In the table there are over 100,000 clones, 80% to 90% of which are singletons. In this sample, this clone turned up a few times. Its antigen is not known. The CDR3 has 14 amino acids. Trimming took off 6 bases at V and 4 bases at J, with 15 bases between the two ends. The germline V gene has CDR1 LGHNA and CDR2 YNFKEQ. This rearrangement joins TRBV4-2 to TRBJ1-2, with D possibly TRBD1 on 5 matching bases. The sequences come from PBMCs, collected after 24 months of ibrutinib treatment. This clonotype originated in a human donor with chronic lymphocytic leukemia. The CDR3 DNA reads TGTGCCAGCAGGAACAGAAGGGGCAGCTATGGCTACACCTTC. It specifies CASRNRRGSYGYTF.